The count of the clone carrying this T cell receptor (beta chain) is one. The data stem from a study of control samples from healthy donors and cancer patients. The method was immunoSEQ multiplex PCR; TCRdb's version includes in-frame clones alone and lacks a portion of them. Of approximately 150,000 clones listed, around 94% are singletons. Trimming took 5 bases from V and 10 from J, leaving 21 bases between them. Germline lookup yields CDR1 MDHEN and CDR2 SYDVKM. The CDR3 has 15 amino acids. The sequenced sample was PBMCs. V and J are TRBV28 and TRBJ2-1; D perhaps matches TRBD2 (5 bases). This sequence originates from a man aged 55-75 years with colorectal cancer. CDR3: CASSAPDSRGGEQFF. The CDR3 DNA sequence: TGTGCCAGCAGTGCCCCGGACTCGCGCGGTGGCGAGCAGTTCTTC.